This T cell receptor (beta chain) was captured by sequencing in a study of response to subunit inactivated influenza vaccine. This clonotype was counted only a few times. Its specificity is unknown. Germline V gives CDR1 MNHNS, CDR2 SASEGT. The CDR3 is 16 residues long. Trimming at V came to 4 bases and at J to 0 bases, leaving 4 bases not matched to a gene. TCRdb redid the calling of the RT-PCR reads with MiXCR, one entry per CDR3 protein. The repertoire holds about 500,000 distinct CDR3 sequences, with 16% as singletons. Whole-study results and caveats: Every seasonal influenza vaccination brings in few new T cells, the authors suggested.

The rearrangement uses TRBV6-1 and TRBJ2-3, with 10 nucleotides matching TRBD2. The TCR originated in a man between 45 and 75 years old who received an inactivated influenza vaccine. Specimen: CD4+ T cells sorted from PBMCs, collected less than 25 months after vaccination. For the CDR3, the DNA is TGTGCCAGCAGTGTAGCGGGAGGATCTAGCACAGATACGCAGTATTTT. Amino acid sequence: CASSVAGGSSTDTQYF.